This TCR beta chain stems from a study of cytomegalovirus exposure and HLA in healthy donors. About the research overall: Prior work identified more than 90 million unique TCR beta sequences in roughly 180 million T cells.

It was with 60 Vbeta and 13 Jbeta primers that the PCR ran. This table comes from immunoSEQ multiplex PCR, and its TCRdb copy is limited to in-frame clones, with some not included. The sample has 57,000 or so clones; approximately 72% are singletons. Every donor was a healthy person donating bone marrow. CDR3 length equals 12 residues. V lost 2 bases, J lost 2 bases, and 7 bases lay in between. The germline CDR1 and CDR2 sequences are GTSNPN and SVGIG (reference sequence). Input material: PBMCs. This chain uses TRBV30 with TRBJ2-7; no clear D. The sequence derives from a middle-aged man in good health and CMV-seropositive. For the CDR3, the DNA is TGTGCCTGGAGTCCGGTAACCTACGAGCAGTACTTC. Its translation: CAWSPVTYEQYF.